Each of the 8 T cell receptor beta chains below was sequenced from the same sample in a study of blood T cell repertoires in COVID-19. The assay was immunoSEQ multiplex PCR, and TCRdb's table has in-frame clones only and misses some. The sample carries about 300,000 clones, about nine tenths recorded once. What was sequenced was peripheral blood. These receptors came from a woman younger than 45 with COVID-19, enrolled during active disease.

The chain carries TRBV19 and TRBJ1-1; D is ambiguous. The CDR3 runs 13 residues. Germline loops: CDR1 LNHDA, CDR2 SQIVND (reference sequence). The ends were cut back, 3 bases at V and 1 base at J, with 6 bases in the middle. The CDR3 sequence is CASSIPWNTEAFF. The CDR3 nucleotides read TGTGCCAGTAGTATCCCCTGGAACACTGAAGCTTTCTTT.

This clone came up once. The CDR3 DNA follows: TGTGCCAGCAGCCTCCGGGACAGGGACCTTGGCTACACCTTC. As protein: CASSLRDRDLGYTF. This chain connects TRBV7-2 to TRBJ1-2, with 9 bases identical to TRBD1. Germline V gene sequence: CDR1 SGHTA, CDR2 FQGNSA. The CDR3 length is 14 residues. Trimming removed 5 bases from V and 7 bases from J; junction bases left unmatched: 8.

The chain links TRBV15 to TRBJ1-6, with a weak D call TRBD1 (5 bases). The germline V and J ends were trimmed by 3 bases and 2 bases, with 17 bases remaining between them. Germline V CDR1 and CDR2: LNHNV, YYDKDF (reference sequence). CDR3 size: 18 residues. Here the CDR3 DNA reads TGTGCCACCAGCAGGGATACAGGAGGGCCGACCTATAATTCACCCCTCCACTTT. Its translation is CATSRDTGGPTYNSPLHF.

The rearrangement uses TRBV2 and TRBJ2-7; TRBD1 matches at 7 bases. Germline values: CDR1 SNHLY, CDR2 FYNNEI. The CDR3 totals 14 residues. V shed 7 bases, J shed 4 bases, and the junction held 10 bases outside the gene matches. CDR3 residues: CASTRGGQVYEQYF. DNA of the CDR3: TGTGCCAGCACCCGAGGCGGACAGGTTTACGAGCAGTACTTC.

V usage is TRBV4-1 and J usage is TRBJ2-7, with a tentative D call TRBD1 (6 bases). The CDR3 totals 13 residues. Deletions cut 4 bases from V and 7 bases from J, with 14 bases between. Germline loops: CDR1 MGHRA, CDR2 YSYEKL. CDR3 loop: CASSLGITGEQYF. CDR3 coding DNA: TGCGCCAGCAGCCTTGGTATCACAGGGGAGCAGTACTTC.

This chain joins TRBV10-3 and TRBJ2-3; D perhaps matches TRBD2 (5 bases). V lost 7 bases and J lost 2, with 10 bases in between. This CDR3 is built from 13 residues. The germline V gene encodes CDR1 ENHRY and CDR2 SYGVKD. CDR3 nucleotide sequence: TGTGCCATCACCCGGGAACTCACAGATACGCAGTATTTT. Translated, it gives CAITRELTDTQYF.

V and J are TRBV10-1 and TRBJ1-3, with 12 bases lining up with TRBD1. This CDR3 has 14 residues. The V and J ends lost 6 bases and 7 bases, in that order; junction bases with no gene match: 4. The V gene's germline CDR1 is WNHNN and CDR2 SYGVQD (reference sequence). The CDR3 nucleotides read TGCGCCAGCAGCCCGGGACAGGGGGCCAACACCATATATTTT. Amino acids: CASSPGQGANTIYF.

The CDR3 DNA sequence: TGTGCCAGCAGCCAAGAAATGGGTCTAGCGGGAGGCACCGGGGAGCTGTTTTTT. It yields the protein CASSQEMGLAGGTGELFF. The chain links TRBV3-1 (or the pseudogene TRBV3-2) to TRBJ2-2; 11 nucleotides align to TRBD2. Germline CDR1 LGHDT, CDR2 YNNKEL (reference sequence). The J segment lost 4 bases and the V segment lost 0 bases, leaving 7 bases of the junction unmatched. The CDR3 contains 18 residues.